A single sample gave rise to the 9 T cell receptor beta chains below, sequenced in a study of T cell responses to AZD1222 COVID-19 vaccine. Using immunoSEQ multiplex PCR, the repertoire was profiled, and TCRdb retains in-frame clones only, with some absent. The sample has some 110,000 clones, 85% to 90% seen once. Sequencing used peripheral blood, obtained on day 0 of AZD1222 vaccination. The receptors were sampled from an adult in good health.

The genes are TRBV27 and TRBJ2-5; D is tentatively TRBD1 or TRBD2 (6 bases each). Germline-derived CDR1 and CDR2 are MNHEY and SMNVEV (reference sequence). With 7 bases removed from V and 2 bases from J, the gap between germline ends came to 17 bases. There are 15 residues in the CDR3. In DNA, the CDR3 is TGTGCCAGCACAAGAGGGGGGTTTCAGCAAGAGACCCAGTACTTC. Its translation is CASTRGGFQQETQYF.

This clone was seen a single time. The chain uses TRBV9 and TRBJ1-6, with D possibly matching TRBD1 (6 bases). Germline CDR1 and CDR2: SGDLS and YYNGEE. V was clipped by 3 bases and J by 7 bases, with 11 bases between them. This CDR3 spans 14 amino acids. CDR3 residues: CASSGQASNSPLHF. The CDR3 DNA is TGTGCCAGCAGCGGACAGGCCAGCAATTCACCCCTCCACTTT.

V and J are TRBV7-9 and TRBJ1-6, with 7 positions matching TRBD1. From germline, CDR1 is SEHNR and CDR2 FQNEAQ (reference sequence). Losses at the gene ends were 5 bases for V and 4 bases for J; bases not matched to a gene: 5. The CDR3 sequence is 15 residues long. CDR3 in amino acids: CASSADRVYNSPLHF. CDR3 coding DNA: TGTGCCAGCAGCGCCGACAGGGTATATAATTCACCCCTCCACTTT.

The chain has TRBV15 and TRBJ1-6; D not certain. CDR1 and CDR2 from the germline V gene are LNHNV and YYDKDF (reference sequence). This CDR3 contains 15 residues. The ends were cut back, 5 bases at V and 4 bases at J, with 12 bases in the middle. CDR3 sequence reads: CATSRGLGYNSPLHF. Here the CDR3 DNA reads TGTGCCACCAGCCGAGGACTGGGGTATAATTCACCCCTCCACTTT.

The chain recombines TRBV19 with TRBJ1-3, with no clear D. The ends were cut back, 9 bases at V and 0 bases at J, with 18 bases in the middle. Germline V gene data show CDR1 as LNHDA and CDR2 as SQIVND (reference sequence). The CDR3 loop spans 16 amino acids. The CDR3 bases are TGTGCCAGCCGGCGGGGTACCCGCTCCTCTGGAAACACCATATATTTT. This sequence encodes CASRRGTRSSGNTIYF. Variable domain in full (rest from reference TRBV19 and TRBJ1-3): DGGITQSPKYLFRKEGQNVTLSCEQNLNHDAMYWYRQDPGQGLRLIYYSQIVNDFQKGDIAEGYSVSREKKESFPLTVTSAQKNPTAFYLCASRRGTRSSGNTIYFGEGSWLTVV.

CDR3 protein: CASSPGTNEKLFF. In DNA, the CDR3 is TGTGCCAGCAGCCCAGGGACTAATGAAAAACTGTTTTTT. This chain connects TRBV3-1 (or the pseudogene TRBV3-2) to TRBJ1-4, with TRBD1 as a possible D gene (5 bases). The germline V gene has CDR1 LGHDT and CDR2 YNNKEL (reference sequence). CDR3 size: 13 residues. The V gene lost 4 bases and the J gene lost 2 bases, with 5 bases spanning the gap.

This chain uses TRBV5-1 with TRBJ1-1; D call uncertain. Germline-derived CDR1 and CDR2 are SGHRS and YFSETQ. Trimming stripped 2 bases from V and 1 base from J, with 9 bases between. This CDR3 is built from 14 residues. The CDR3 loop reads CASSFVPGNTEAFF. DNA for the CDR3: TGCGCCAGCAGCTTTGTCCCCGGGAACACTGAAGCTTTCTTT.

The chain employs TRBV5-6 and TRBJ1-6, with 10 bases matching TRBD1. The CDR3 totals 16 residues. Per the germline V gene, CDR1 is SGHDT and CDR2 is YYEEEE. Trimming at V came to 4 bases and at J to 7 bases, leaving 8 bases not matched to a gene. In DNA form, the CDR3 reads TGTGCCAGCAGCCCCAGACAGGGGGCGCGCAATTCACCCCTCCACTTT. Its protein product is CASSPRQGARNSPLHF. The full variable domain, completed using reference TRBV5-6 and TRBJ1-6, is DAGVTQSPTHLIKTRGQQVTLRCSPKSGHDTVSWYQQALGQGPQFIFQYYEEEERQRGNFPDRFSGHQFPNYSSELNVNALLLGDSALYLCASSPRQGARNSPLHFGNGTRLTVT.

The DNA of the CDR3 is TGCGCCAGCAGCCCCACACACGGACAGGCGACTTTAAGTGGCTACACCTTC. Translating it yields CASSPTHGQATLSGYTF. The chain recombines TRBV4-3 with TRBJ1-2; 7 bases are a match to TRBD1. The CDR3 has 17 residues. Germline V lookup: CDR1 LGHNA, CDR2 YSLEER. The V and J ends lost 4 bases and 7 bases, in that order; junction bases with no gene match: 18.